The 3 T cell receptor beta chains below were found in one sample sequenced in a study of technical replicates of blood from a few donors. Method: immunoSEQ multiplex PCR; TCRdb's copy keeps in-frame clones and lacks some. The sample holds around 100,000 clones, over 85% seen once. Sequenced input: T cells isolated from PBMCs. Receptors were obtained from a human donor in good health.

The CDR3 here is CASSVGIAGFNEQFF. The CDR3, as DNA: TGTGCCAGCAGCGTAGGGATAGCGGGATTCAATGAGCAGTTCTTC. The V and J genes are TRBV9 and TRBJ2-1, with 8 bases fitting TRBD2. The CDR3 loop spans 15 amino acids. The germline CDR1 and CDR2 sequences are SGDLS and YYNGEE. J lost 6 bases, V lost 0 bases, and 5 bases had no gene match.

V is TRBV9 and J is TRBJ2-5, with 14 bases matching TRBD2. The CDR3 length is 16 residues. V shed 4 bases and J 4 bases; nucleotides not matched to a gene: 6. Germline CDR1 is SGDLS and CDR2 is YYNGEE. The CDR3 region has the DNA TGTGCCAGCAGCTTAGGACTAGCGGGAGGTGTAGAGACCCAGTACTTC. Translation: CASSLGLAGGVETQYF. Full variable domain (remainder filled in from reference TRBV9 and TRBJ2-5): DSGVTQTPKHLITATGQRVTLRCSPRSGDLSVYWYQQSLDQGLQFLIQYYNGEERAKGNILERFSAQQFPDLHSELNLSSLELGDSALYFCASSLGLAGGVETQYFGPGTRLLVL.

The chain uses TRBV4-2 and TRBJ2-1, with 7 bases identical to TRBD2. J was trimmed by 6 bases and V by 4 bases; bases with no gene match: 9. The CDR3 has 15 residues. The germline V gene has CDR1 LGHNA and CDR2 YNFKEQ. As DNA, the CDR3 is TGTGCCAGCAGCCTCGAACTAGCGCGAGGCAATGAGCAGTTCTTC. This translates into CASSLELARGNEQFF.